This T cell receptor beta chain was profiled in a study of OX40 agonist ivuxolimab in advanced cancers. Sequencing used immunoSEQ multiplex PCR; TCRdb keeps in-frame clones, though not all of them. The table records some 75,000 clones, 65% to 90% of them present only once. Material: CD4+ or CD8+ T cells sorted from blood, obtained in a trial of the OX40 agonist ivuxolimab. This receptor was obtained from an adult with an advanced solid tumor such as melanoma, head and neck, liver or kidney cancer.

In DNA form, the CDR3 reads TGTGCCAGCCGACCCCATCGACTAGTCAATGCGGGTGAGCAGTTCTTC. Translation gives CASRPHRLVNAGEQFF. This chain links TRBV19 with TRBJ2-1; D perhaps matches TRBD2 (6 bases). The CDR3 runs 16 residues. The V gene lost 9 bases and the J gene lost 9 bases, with 27 bases spanning the gap. In germline, CDR1 is LNHDA, CDR2 SQIVND (reference sequence).